The clone carrying this T cell receptor beta chain has just a few counts. Its antigen remains unknown. Primed by a sample-barcoded 5' primer and a J-beta primer mix, a second PCR proceeded for about 6 to 11 cycles. Each cDNA was tagged by a template-switch adaptor containing 12 random nucleotides. Sequencing of every sample gave 3 million or more CDR3-containing paired-end reads. TCRdb redid the calling of the 5' RACE reads with MiXCR, one entry per CDR3 protein. The table has about 630,000 distinct CDR3 sequences, under 25% seen once. V was trimmed by 4 bases and J by 6 bases, leaving 13 bases between them. In germline, CDR1 is MGHRA, CDR2 YSYEKL. The length of the CDR3 is 13 residues. The entry originates in a study of blood T cells in healthy people across ages. Healthy Caucasian individuals from Russia aged about 6 to 90 served as donors. The study's findings and limits: In long-lived donors, naive CD4+ cell counts and diversity exceeded those of aged donors.

This clonotype was sampled from a man between 65 and 85 years old in good health. What was sequenced was blood. The J gene is TRBJ2-7, the V gene TRBV4-1, with D tentatively TRBD1 or TRBD2 (5 bases each). Here the CDR3 reads CASSRLEGIEQYF. CDR3 nucleotide sequence: TGCGCCAGCAGCCGCCTCGAGGGGATCGAGCAGTACTTC.